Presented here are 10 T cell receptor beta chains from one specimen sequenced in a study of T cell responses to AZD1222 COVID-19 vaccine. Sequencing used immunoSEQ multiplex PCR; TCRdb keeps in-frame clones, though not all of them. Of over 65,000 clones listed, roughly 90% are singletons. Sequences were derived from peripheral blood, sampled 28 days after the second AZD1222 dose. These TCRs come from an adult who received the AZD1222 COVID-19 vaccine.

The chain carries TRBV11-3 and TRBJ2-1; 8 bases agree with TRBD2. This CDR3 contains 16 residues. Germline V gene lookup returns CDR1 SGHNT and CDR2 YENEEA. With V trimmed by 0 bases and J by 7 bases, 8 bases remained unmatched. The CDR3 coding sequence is TGTGCCAGCAGCTTAGATCAGCGGGAGTGGCGGAATGAGCAGTTCTTC. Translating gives CASSLDQREWRNEQFF.

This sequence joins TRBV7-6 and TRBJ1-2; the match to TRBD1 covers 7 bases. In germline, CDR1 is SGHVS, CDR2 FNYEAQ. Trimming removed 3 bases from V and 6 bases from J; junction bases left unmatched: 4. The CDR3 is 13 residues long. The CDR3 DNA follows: TGTGCCAGCAGCTTGACAGGGCTGGATGGCTACACCTTC. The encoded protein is CASSLTGLDGYTF.

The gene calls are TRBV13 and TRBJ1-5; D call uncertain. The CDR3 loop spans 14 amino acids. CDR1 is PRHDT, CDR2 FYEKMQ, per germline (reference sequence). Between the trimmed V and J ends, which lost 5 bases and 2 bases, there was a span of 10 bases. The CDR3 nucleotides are TGTGCCAGCAGCCCAGGCGGGGGCAATCAGCCCCAGCATTTT. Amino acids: CASSPGGGNQPQHF. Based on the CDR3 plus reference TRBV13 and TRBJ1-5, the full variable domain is AAGVIQSPRHLIKEKRETATLKCYPIPRHDTVYWYQQGPGQDPQFLISFYEKMQSDKGSIPDRFSAQQFSDYHSELNMSSLELGDSALYFCASSPGGGNQPQHFGDGTRLSIL.

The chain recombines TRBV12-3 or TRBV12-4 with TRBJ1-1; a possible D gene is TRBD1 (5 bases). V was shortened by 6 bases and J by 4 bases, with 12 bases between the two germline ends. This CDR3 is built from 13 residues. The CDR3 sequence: CASRGTSGTEAFF. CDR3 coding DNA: TGTGCCAGCAGGGGGACGTCGGGCACTGAAGCTTTCTTT.

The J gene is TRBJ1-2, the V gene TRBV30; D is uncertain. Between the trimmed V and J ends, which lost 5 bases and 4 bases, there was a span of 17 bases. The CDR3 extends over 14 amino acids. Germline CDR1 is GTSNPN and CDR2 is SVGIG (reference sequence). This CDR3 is CAWLTRAASYGYTF. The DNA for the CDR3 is TGTGCCTGGCTCACCAGAGCGGCTTCCTATGGCTACACCTTC.

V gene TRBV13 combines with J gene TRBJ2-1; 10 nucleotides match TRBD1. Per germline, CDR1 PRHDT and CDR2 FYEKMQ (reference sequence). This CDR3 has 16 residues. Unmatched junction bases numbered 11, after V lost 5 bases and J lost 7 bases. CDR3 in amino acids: CASSPSPTGGMNEQFF. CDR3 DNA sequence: TGTGCCAGCAGCCCGTCGCCGACAGGGGGCATGAATGAGCAGTTCTTC. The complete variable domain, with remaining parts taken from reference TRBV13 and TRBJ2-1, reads AAGVIQSPRHLIKEKRETATLKCYPIPRHDTVYWYQQGPGQDPQFLISFYEKMQSDKGSIPDRFSAQQFSDYHSELNMSSLELGDSALYFCASSPSPTGGMNEQFFGPGTRLTVL.

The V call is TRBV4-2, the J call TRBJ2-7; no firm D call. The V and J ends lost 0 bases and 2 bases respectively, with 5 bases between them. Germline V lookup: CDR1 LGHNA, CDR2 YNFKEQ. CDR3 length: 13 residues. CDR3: CASSQDLAYEQYF. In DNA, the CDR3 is TGTGCCAGCAGCCAAGATCTTGCCTACGAGCAGTACTTC.

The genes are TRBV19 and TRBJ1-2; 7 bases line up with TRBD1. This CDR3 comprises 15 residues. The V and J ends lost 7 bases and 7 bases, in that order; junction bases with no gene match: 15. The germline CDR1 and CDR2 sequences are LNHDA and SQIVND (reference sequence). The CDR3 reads CASTEDRVVYGGYTF. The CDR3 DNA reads TGTGCCAGTACTGAAGACAGGGTCGTGTACGGTGGCTACACCTTC.

CDR3 DNA: TGTGCCAGCAGCCCTCGGTTAAAGAGCTCCTACGAGCAGTACTTC. This codes for CASSPRLKSSYEQYF. V and J are TRBV14 and TRBJ2-7; D unresolved. Germline V gene lookup returns CDR1 SGHDN and CDR2 FVKESK. V gave up 4 bases and J gave up 0 bases, with 13 bases separating them. This CDR3 has 15 amino acids.

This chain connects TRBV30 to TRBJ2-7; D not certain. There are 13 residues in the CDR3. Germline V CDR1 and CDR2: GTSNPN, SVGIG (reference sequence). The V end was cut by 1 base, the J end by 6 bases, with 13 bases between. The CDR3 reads CAWSGWVQSEQYF. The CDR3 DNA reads TGTGCCTGGAGTGGCTGGGTTCAATCCGAGCAGTACTTC.